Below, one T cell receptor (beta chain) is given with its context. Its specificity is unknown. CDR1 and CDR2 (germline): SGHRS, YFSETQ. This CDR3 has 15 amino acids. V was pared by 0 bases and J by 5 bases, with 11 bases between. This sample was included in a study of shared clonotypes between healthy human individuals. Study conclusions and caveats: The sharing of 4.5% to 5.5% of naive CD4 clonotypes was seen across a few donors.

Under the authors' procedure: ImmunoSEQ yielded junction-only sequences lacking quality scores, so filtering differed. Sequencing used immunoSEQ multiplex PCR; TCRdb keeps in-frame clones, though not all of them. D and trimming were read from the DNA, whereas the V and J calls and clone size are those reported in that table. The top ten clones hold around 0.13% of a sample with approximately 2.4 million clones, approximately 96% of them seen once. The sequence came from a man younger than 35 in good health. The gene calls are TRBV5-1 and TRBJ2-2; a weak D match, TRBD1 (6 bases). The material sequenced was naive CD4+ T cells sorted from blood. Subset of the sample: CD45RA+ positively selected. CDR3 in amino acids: CASSLGRGQTGELFF. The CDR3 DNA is TGCGCCAGCAGCTTGGGCAGGGGACAAACCGGGGAGCTGTTTTTT.